The clone carrying this T cell receptor beta chain was counted a single time. Antigen specificity is unknown. V lost 6 bases to trimming and J lost 9 bases, with 14 bases between them. The CDR3 has 13 residues. The germline gives CDR1 SGHTA, CDR2 FQGNSA. The genomic DNA TCR beta CDR3 region underwent two rounds of multiplex PCR. The authors ran first-round PCR with primers specific to each TRBV and TRBJ gene. TCRdb processed the multiplex PCR reads anew with MiXCR; each CDR3 protein has one entry. The sample lists tens of thousands of distinct CDR3 sequences; about half were seen once. This sample was included in a study of prognosis after radiotherapy for stage I lung cancer. As for the study in general: Radiotherapy: SBRT, 3 to 5 fractions, biologically effective dose at least 100 Gy.

Findings and limits, study-wide: Reportedly, TRBV and TRBJ gene usage varied with metastasis presence.

J is TRBJ2-2 and V is TRBV7-2; a weak D match, TRBD1 (6 bases). Sequencing used PBMCs, obtained before or after stereotactic body radiation therapy (not recorded which). This TCR was recovered from a donor aged 50 or older with non-small cell lung cancer. CDR3 region: CASRLTGSWELFF. CDR3 nucleotides: TGTGCCAGCAGACTAACAGGGTCGTGGGAGCTGTTTTTT.